Sequencing of this T cell receptor (beta chain) was carried out in a study of T cell responses to AZD1222 COVID-19 vaccine. The CDR3 contains 13 residues. Germline-derived CDR1 and CDR2 are MGHDK and SYGVNS. V was shortened by 4 bases and J by 0 bases, with 6 bases between the two germline ends. About this clone: Antigen specificity is unknown.

TCRdb's copy holds only in-frame clones and misses some; the assay was immunoSEQ multiplex PCR. The sample has 69,000 or so clones, 70% to 90% seen once. Pooling was applied to second doses at about 4 or about 12 weeks. Study-wide results and limits: AZD1222 recipients seropositive at baseline numbered only five or six. At 160-218 and 743-854, vaccine-associated CD4 TCRs were dominant, and they spanned spike. Among the donors, most were white British and more were female, and clonal diversity was possibly underestimated.

The chain uses TRBV25-1 and TRBJ1-1; D is unresolved. The clonotype comes from an adult who received the AZD1222 COVID-19 vaccine. This sample comprised peripheral blood, obtained 28 days after the second AZD1222 dose. CDR3 DNA: TGTGCCAGCAGTGGGCCATTGAACACTGAAGCTTTCTTT. Protein sequence: CASSGPLNTEAFF.